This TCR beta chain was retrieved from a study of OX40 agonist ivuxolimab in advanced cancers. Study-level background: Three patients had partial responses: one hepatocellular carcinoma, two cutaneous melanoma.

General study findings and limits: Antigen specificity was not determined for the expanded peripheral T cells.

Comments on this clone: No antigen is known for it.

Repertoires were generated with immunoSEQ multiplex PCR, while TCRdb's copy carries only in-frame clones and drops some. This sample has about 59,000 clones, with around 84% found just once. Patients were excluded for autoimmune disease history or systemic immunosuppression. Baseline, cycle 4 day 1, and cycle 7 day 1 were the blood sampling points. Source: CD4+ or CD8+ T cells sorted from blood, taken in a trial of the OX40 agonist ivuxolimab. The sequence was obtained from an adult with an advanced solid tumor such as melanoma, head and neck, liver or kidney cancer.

The CDR3 sequence: CATSRDDSPGNTIYF. The CDR3 bases are TGTGCCACCAGCAGGGATGACAGCCCTGGAAACACCATATATTTT. V usage is TRBV15 and J usage is TRBJ1-3; D is perhaps TRBD1 (5 bases). The CDR3 is 15 amino acids. Germline CDR1 reads LNHNV; CDR2 reads YYDKDF (reference sequence). The V gene lost 3 bases and the J gene lost 2 bases, with 11 bases spanning the gap.